One sample yielded the 19 T cell receptor beta chains listed below, sequenced in a study of shared clonotypes between healthy human individuals (dated by TCRdb to 2018 to 2020). Libraries came from the immunoSEQ multiplex PCR assay. TCRdb took this table from immuneACCESS and kept in-frame rearrangements with V and J called. Such tables lack part of the clones; where checked against another copy, unresolved V genes explain under half of the gap, and the rest is unexplained. The sample has under 750,000 clones on record, over 55% of them singletons. The top ten hold approximately 1.7% of the sample. The sequenced material came from memory CD4+ T cells sorted from blood. The cell subset or site label, read with the paper, signifies: CD45RA-negative fraction. These TCRs come from a woman aged 30 to 39 in good health.

On this clone: Other DNA sequences from this sample encode an identical CDR3 as well. The chain is built from TRBV6-5 and TRBJ2-2; 9 positions agree with TRBD1. Trimming cost V 6 bases and J 0 bases; bases outside gene matches: 2. Germline V gene data show CDR1 as MNHEY and CDR2 as SVGAGI. This CDR3 region has 15 residues. DNA for the CDR3: TGTGCCAGCAGAAGACAGGGGGCGAACACCGGGGAGCTGTTTTTT. It translates to CASRRQGANTGELFF.

The chain links TRBV5-1 to TRBJ2-5; no clear D. CDR1 and CDR2 from the germline V gene are SGHRS and YFSETQ. V lost 2 bases and J 8 bases, leaving 13 bases between the germline ends. The length of the CDR3 is 13 residues. The CDR3 region is CASSLGRTITQYF. DNA of the CDR3: TGCGCCAGCAGCTTAGGCAGGACCATAACCCAGTACTTC. The variable domain in full, with the rest retrieved from reference TRBV5-1 and TRBJ2-5, is KAGVTQTPRYLIKTRGQQVTLSCSPISGHRSVSWYQQTPGQGLQFLFEYFSETQRNKGNFPGRFSGRQFSNSRSEMNVSTLELGDSALYLCASSLGRTITQYFGPGTRLLVL.

The chain couples TRBV4-1 to TRBJ2-1, with 8 bases fitting TRBD1. Germline assignment: CDR1 MGHRA and CDR2 YSYEKL. V lost 1 base to trimming and J lost 3 bases; unmatched junction nucleotides: 5. This CDR3 comprises 16 residues. CDR3 loop: CASSQVGTGNYNEQFF. CDR3 DNA: TGCGCCAGCAGCCAAGTCGGGACAGGTAACTACAATGAGCAGTTCTTC.

This clone was recorded only once. V is TRBV20-1 and J is TRBJ2-2; D gene uncertain. V lost 7 bases and J 1 base, leaving 4 bases between the germline ends. The CDR3 runs 11 residues. CDR1 DFQATT and CDR2 SNEGSKA come from the germline V gene (reference sequence). CDR3 nucleotides: TGCAGTGGGAGGAACACCGGGGAGCTGTTTTTT. Translating it yields CSGRNTGELFF.

The chain couples TRBV18 to TRBJ1-5; 8 nucleotides line up with TRBD1. CDR1 and CDR2 from the germline V gene are KGHSH and LQKENI. Trimming at V came to 6 bases and at J to 5 bases, leaving 6 bases not matched to a gene. CDR3 length equals 14 residues. CDR3 in DNA: TGTGCCAGCTCCCCGGACAGGGAGGATCAGCCCCAGCATTTT. It encodes CASSPDREDQPQHF. Supplemented by reference TRBV18 and TRBJ1-5, the full variable domain reads NAGVMQNPRHLVRRRGQEARLRCSPMKGHSHVYWYRQLPEEGLKFMVYLQKENIIDESGMPKERFSAEFPKEGPSILRIQQVVRGDSAAYFCASSPDREDQPQHFGDGTRLSIL.

The genes are TRBV18 and TRBJ2-1; D is undetermined. Trimming shortened V by 2 bases and J by 0 bases, and 8 bases separated the two germline ends. This CDR3 region has 15 residues. Germline assignment: CDR1 KGHSH and CDR2 LQKENI. CDR3 nucleotide sequence: TGTGCCAGCTCACCATCAAGAAGCTCCTACAATGAGCAGTTCTTC. Translated: CASSPSRSSYNEQFF.

This chain connects TRBV27 to TRBJ2-5, with 14 bases matching TRBD2. The J call may be in error: the DNA end matches TRBJ2-7 better. The CDR3 covers 17 residues. CDR1 is MNHEY, CDR2 SMNVEV, per germline (reference sequence). The CDR3 reads CASSKGTSGSRGGEQYF. As DNA, the CDR3 is TGTGCCAGCAGTAAAGGGACTAGCGGGAGTCGGGGGGGCGAGCAGTACTTC.

The chain combines TRBV5-6 with TRBJ2-7; 9 positions agree with TRBD1. Germline V gene data show CDR1 as SGHDT and CDR2 as YYEEEE. With 2 bases clipped from V and 5 bases from J, the junction kept 14 bases outside the gene matches. The CDR3 runs to 17 residues. CDR3 amino acids: CASSLGTGIRSSNEQYF. The CDR3 nucleotides are TGTGCCAGCAGCTTAGGGACAGGGATCCGAAGTAGTAACGAGCAGTACTTC.

For this clone: Distinct nucleotide sequences in the sample also encode this CDR3. The rearrangement links TRBV5-1 to TRBJ2-2; 13 nucleotides agree with TRBD2. The CDR3 has 17 residues. V lost 3 bases and J lost 2; bases outside the gene matches: 4. Germline lookup yields CDR1 SGHRS and CDR2 YFSETQ. As DNA, the CDR3 is TGCGCCAGCAGCTGGACTAGCGGGAGCCCTAACACCGGGGAGCTGTTTTTT. Translation gives CASSWTSGSPNTGELFF.

The gene calls are TRBV11-2 and TRBJ2-7; D is undetermined. The V gene lost 1 base and the J gene lost 3 bases, with 10 bases spanning the gap. The CDR3 runs to 14 residues. Per the germline V gene, CDR1 is SGHAT and CDR2 is FQNNGV. The chain's CDR3 is CASSLVFSSYEQYF. In nucleotides, the CDR3 is TGTGCCAGCAGCTTAGTTTTTAGCAGCTACGAGCAGTACTTC.

The chain has TRBV15 and TRBJ2-7, with 8 bases aligning to TRBD1. V gave up 5 bases and J gave up 5 bases; unmatched junction bases: 8. Germline V lookup: CDR1 LNHNV, CDR2 YYDKDF (reference sequence). There are 14 residues in the CDR3. The CDR3 DNA is TGTGCCACCAGCCCAAGGACAGGGCTCCACGAGCAGTACTTC. Translation: CATSPRTGLHEQYF.

J is TRBJ1-1 and V is TRBV29-1; no definite D call. This CDR3 contains 13 residues. The germline CDR1 and CDR2 sequences are SQVTM and ANQGSEA. V lost 7 bases, J lost 6 bases, and 18 bases lay in between. CDR3 loop: CSALMEHTAEAFF. DNA for the CDR3: TGCAGCGCCCTGATGGAGCATACCGCTGAAGCTTTCTTT.

As concerns this clone: This may be a read error: a much more frequent sequence differs by one nucleotide. The rearrangement joins TRBV2 to TRBJ2-2; TRBD2 matches at 14 bases. The germline CDR1 and CDR2 sequences are SNHLY and FYNNEI. V shed 6 bases and J 5 bases; nucleotides not matched to a gene: 2. The CDR3 extends over 15 amino acids. CDR3: CASRGTSGSTGELFF. In nucleotides, the CDR3 is TGTGCCAGCAGAGGGACTAGCGGGAGTACCGGGGAGCTGTTTTTT.

The chain joins TRBV28 to TRBJ1-2; D unclear. The ends were cut back, 2 bases at V and 3 bases at J, with 10 bases in the middle. Germline CDR1 is MDHEN and CDR2 is SYDVKM. This CDR3 has 14 residues. The CDR3 spells CASSLGSRYYGYTF. The CDR3 DNA sequence: TGTGCCAGCAGTTTAGGGTCCAGGTACTATGGCTACACCTTC.

The chain has TRBV5-1 and TRBJ1-3; unclear D gene. Trimming cost V 2 bases and J 0 bases, with 6 bases left between them. The germline gives CDR1 SGHRS, CDR2 YFSETQ. CDR3 length equals 14 residues. The CDR3 spells CASSFDTSGNTIYF. CDR3 coding DNA: TGCGCCAGCAGCTTTGACACCTCTGGAAACACCATATATTTT.

Many counts were recorded for this clone. The chain links TRBV7-9 to TRBJ1-2; 9 bases line up with TRBD1. The CDR3 extends over 16 amino acids. Germline CDR1 is SEHNR and CDR2 is FQNEAQ (reference sequence). V shed 5 bases, J shed 8 bases, and the junction held 15 bases outside the gene matches. The CDR3 bases are TGTGCCAGCAGCACCGGATACAGGGGGCGACCTCTCGGCTACACCTTC. Protein product: CASSTGYRGRPLGYTF.

This chain uses TRBV10-3 with TRBJ2-7; the D gene is possibly TRBD1 (7 bases). With 4 bases removed from V and 2 bases from J, the gap between germline ends came to 12 bases. Germline CDR1 and CDR2: ENHRY and SYGVKD. The CDR3 sequence is 14 residues long. This CDR3 reads CAISVAGQTYEQYF. The CDR3 nucleotides are TGTGCCATCAGTGTGGCGGGACAGACCTACGAGCAGTACTTC.

The genes are TRBV13 and TRBJ2-6, with D unclear. V lost 0 bases to trimming and J lost 2 bases, with 8 bases between them. The CDR3 consists of 16 residues. From germline, CDR1 is PRHDT and CDR2 FYEKMQ (reference sequence). DNA for the CDR3: TGTGCCAGCAGCTTAGGGTTAGCCGCTGGGGCCAACGTCCTGACTTTC. It specifies CASSLGLAAGANVLTF.

The genes are TRBV7-6 and TRBJ2-2; a possible D gene is TRBD2 (6 bases). CDR3 length: 14 amino acids. Germline loops: CDR1 SGHVS, CDR2 FNYEAQ. V was shortened by 6 bases and J by 2 bases, with 10 bases between the two germline ends. The CDR3 protein is CASRRDFNTGELFF. CDR3 DNA: TGTGCCAGCAGAAGGGACTTCAACACCGGGGAGCTGTTTTTT.